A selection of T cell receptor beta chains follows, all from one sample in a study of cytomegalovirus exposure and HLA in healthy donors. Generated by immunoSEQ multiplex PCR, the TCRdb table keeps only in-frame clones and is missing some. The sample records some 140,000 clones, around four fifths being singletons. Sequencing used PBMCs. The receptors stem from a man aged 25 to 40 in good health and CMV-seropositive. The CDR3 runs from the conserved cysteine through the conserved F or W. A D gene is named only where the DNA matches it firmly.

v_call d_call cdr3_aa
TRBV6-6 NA CATLAGLGTEAFF
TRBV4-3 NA CASSQDYRGTDVRDTQYF
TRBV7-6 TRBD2 CASSGTSGSSYEQYF
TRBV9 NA CASSAQGGVGEQFF
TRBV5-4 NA CASSPSGVTDTQYF
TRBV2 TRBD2 CASTSGVDTQYF
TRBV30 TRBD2 CAWIGASGQNNEQFF
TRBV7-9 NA CASSLGDGLEAFF
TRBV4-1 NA CASSQGGGYTEAFF
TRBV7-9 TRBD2 CASSLARDYPPDTQYF
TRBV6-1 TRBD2 CASTRTSGNYNEQFF
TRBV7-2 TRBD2 CASSSMGLAGGETQYF
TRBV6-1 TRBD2 CASRASGGQETQYF
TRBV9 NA CASDSGEAEQFF
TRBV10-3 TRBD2 CAISDPIGGLVSYNEQFF
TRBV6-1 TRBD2 CASSEGLAGGHEQYF
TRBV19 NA CASSIVGRGRLDTEAFF
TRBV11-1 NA CASSTQGSYEQYF
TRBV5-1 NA CASTPQVNNEQFF
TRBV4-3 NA CASSQDLGGVSNSPLHF
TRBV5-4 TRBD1 CASSWDSLFSNQPQHF
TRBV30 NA CARGELPRGDTQYF
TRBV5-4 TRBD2 CASSHPGLADTQYF
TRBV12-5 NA CASGLPPGGEQNYEKLFF
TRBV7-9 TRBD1 CASSPTPDREIAKNIQYF
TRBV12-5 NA CASGLVRLAVSYNEQFF
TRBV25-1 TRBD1 CASSDPGQGRRAFF
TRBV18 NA CASSPYEVGSSEAFF
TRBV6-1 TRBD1 CASSEDRGQQETQYF
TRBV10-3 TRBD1 CAIRGTTGGYEQYF
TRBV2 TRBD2 CASKIEWTSGGTVPQYF
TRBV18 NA CASSQSEDQPQHF
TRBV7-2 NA CASSPSQRTQFF
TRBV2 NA CASGGGVGGYTF
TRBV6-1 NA CASRRRDTQYF
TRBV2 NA CASSGQLNTEAFF
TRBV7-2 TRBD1 CASSPQQGNFYEQYF
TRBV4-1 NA CASSRWRLNTEAFF
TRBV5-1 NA CASSLAQGSYEAFF
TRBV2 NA CASSEEATSYEQYF
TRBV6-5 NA CASRGTDYGYTF
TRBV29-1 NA CSVVGNTEAFF
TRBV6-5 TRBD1 CASSRTGKDSPLHF
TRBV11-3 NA CASSLRPGDTQYF
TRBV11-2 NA CASSFGGTTELFF
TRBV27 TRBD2 CASSSYSGSWSNEQFF
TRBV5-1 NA CASSQGSGNTIYF
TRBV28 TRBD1 CASKKGGGRLYGYTF
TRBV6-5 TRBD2 CASSYSIGGGADTKYF
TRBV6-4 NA CASRRTPHPKNIQYF
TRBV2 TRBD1 CASRPGTGAGNTIYF
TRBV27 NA CASSSHRQNQPQHF
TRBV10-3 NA CAISGLSGGTNTEAFF
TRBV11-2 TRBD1 CASSYTSGQGKPEAFF
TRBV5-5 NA CASRKPGHNSGNTIYF
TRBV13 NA CASSFGASSPLHF
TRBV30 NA CAWIDLYGYTF